This T cell receptor beta chain came from a study of T cell responses to AZD1222 COVID-19 vaccine. CDR3 size: 12 residues. Germline V gene sequence: CDR1 LNHDA, CDR2 SQIVND (reference sequence). V was cut by 4 bases and J by 8 bases, with 11 bases left in between. The table came from immunoSEQ multiplex PCR; TCRdb's copy has only in-frame clones and leaves some out. The sample carries under 150,000 clones, 85% to 95% recorded once. Source: peripheral blood, taken 28 days after the second AZD1222 dose. The rearrangement uses TRBV19 and TRBJ1-2; D possibly corresponds to TRBD1 (5 bases). The receptor was isolated from an adult who received the AZD1222 COVID-19 vaccine. CDR3: CASSTRDGGYTF. CDR3 nucleotide sequence: TGTGCCAGTAGTACCAGGGACGGAGGCTACACCTTC.